This T cell receptor beta chain emerged from a study of cytomegalovirus exposure and HLA in healthy donors. The CDR3 spans 15 residues. Trimming took 4 bases from V and 4 from J, leaving 17 bases between them. The germline CDR1 and CDR2 sequences are MNHNS and SASEGT. This clone was seen more than once but under ten times. The same CDR3 arises from other DNA sequences in this sample as well. The primer mix had 60 Vbeta and 13 Jbeta primers. Sequenced by immunoSEQ multiplex PCR; TCRdb stores in-frame clones only, minus some. The sample has more than 100,000 clones, around 67% seen once; the top ten hold around 4.1%.

This rearrangement joins TRBV6-1 to TRBJ2-7; a weak D match, TRBD2 (5 bases). Sequenced sample: PBMCs. This clonotype was sampled from a woman aged 40 to 55 in good health and CMV-seronegative. CDR3 residues: CASSADEKAAYEQYF. The CDR3 nucleotides are TGTGCCAGCAGTGCCGACGAGAAAGCGGCATACGAGCAGTACTTC.